The present T cell receptor beta chain was sequenced within a study of cytomegalovirus exposure and HLA in healthy donors. Findings and caveats of the study: In vitro assays verified that a few CMV-associated chains recognized CMV antigens specifically.

CDR1 and CDR2 (germline): SGHTA, FQGTGA. V was trimmed by 1 base and J by 5 bases, leaving 11 bases between them. The CDR3 totals 15 residues. Note on this clone: Its antigen is unknown.

Libraries were prepared by immunoSEQ multiplex PCR; TCRdb keeps only in-frame clonotypes and omits some of them. Seen here are approximately 120,000 clones, roughly 86% observed once, and the top ten hold 2% to 2.5%. Sample: PBMCs. This sequence originates from a woman younger than 35 in good health and CMV-seronegative. This rearrangement joins TRBV7-3 to TRBJ2-2, with D perhaps TRBD1 (5 bases). CDR3 DNA: TGTGCCAGCAGCTTAATCCCAGGGCTTACCGGGGAGCTGTTTTTT. This gives the protein CASSLIPGLTGELFF.